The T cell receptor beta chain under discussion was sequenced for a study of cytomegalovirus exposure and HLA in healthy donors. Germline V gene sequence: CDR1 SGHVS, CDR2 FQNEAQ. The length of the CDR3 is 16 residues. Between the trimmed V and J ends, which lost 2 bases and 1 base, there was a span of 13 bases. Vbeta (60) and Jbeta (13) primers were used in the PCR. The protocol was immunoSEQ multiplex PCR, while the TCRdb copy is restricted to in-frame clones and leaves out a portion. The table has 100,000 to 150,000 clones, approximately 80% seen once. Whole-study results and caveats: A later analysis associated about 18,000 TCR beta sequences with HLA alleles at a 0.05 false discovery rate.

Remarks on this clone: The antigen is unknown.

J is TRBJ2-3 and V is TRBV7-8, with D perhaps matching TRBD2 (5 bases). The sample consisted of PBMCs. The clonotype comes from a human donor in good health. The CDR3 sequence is CASSLFSSGGTDTQYF. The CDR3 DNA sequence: TGTGCCAGCAGCTTATTTTCCAGCGGCGGCACAGATACGCAGTATTTT.